The rows below give T cell receptor beta chains drawn from one sample of a study of cytomegalovirus exposure and HLA in healthy donors. TCRdb's table, derived via immunoSEQ multiplex PCR, lists solely in-frame clones and lacks some. The sample includes fewer than 200,000 clones, roughly 80% seen only once; the top ten take 0.77%. Specimen: PBMCs. Source of these receptors: a woman younger than 30 in good health and CMV-seronegative. Each CDR3 is given with its conserved first and last residue. A D gene is named only where the DNA matches it firmly. Some rows have no size entry. The others give once, few or many, or a class for an expanded clone.

v_call	clone_size	cdr3_length	d_call	j_call	cdr3_aa	cdr3_nt
TRBV5-1	-	15	TRBD1	TRBJ1-5	CASSTSGGIGQPQHF	TGCGCCAGCAGCACGTCAGGGGGCATCGGTCAGCCCCAGCATTTT
TRBV7-9	-	18	-	TRBJ2-7	CASTRSERGGDDWDEQYF	TGTGCCAGCACTCGATCCGAGAGAGGGGGGGATGATTGGGACGAGCAGTACTTC
TRBV13	-	15	TRBD2	TRBJ2-5	CASSLRSGGQETQYF	TGTGCCAGCAGCCTCCGGAGCGGGGGCCAAGAGACCCAGTACTTC
TRBV30	-	11	-	TRBJ1-1	CAWSVREGAFF	TGTGCCTGGAGTGTACGGGAGGGGGCTTTCTTT
TRBV30	-	15	TRBD2	TRBJ2-1	CAWSVEGGPGNEQFF	TGTGCCTGGAGTGTAGAGGGAGGGCCAGGGAATGAGCAGTTCTTC
TRBV2	-	15	-	TRBJ1-1	CASSVGGMKNTEAFF	TGTGCCAGCAGTGTTGGGGGCATGAAGAACACTGAAGCTTTCTTT
TRBV6-6	-	14	TRBD1	TRBJ1-2	CASSSEGGRVSYTF	TGTGCCAGCAGTTCTGAAGGGGGCCGAGTTAGCTACACCTTC
TRBV21-1	-	16	-	TRBJ1-3	CASLKPVISSGNTIYF	TGTGCCAGCCTCAAACCGGTTATAAGCTCTGGAAACACCATATATTTT
TRBV6-1	-	15	-	TRBJ2-6	CASTERVSGANVLTF	TGTGCCAGCACCGAGCGTGTCTCTGGGGCCAACGTCCTGACTTTC
TRBV5-4	-	14	TRBD2	TRBJ2-3	CASSSQRDTDTQYF	TGTGCCAGCAGCTCTCAGCGGGACACAGATACGCAGTATTTT
TRBV11-1	-	12	-	TRBJ2-5	CASSLFPWTQYF	TGTGCCAGCAGCTTATTCCCGTGGACCCAGTACTTC
TRBV5-1	-	13	-	TRBJ2-3	CASSLELPDTQYF	TGCGCCAGCAGCTTGGAACTGCCAGATACGCAGTATTTT
TRBV6-1	once	12	-	TRBJ1-5	CASRILNQPQHF	TGTGCCAGCAGAATACTAAATCAGCCCCAGCATTTT
TRBV7-2	-	14	-	TRBJ1-2	CASSSNRVGYGYTF	TGTGCCAGCAGCTCGAACAGGGTGGGCTATGGCTACACCTTC
TRBV6-6	few	14	-	TRBJ2-7	CASINVQGSYEQYF	TGTGCCAGCATCAATGTCCAGGGGTCCTACGAGCAGTACTTC
TRBV13	-	20	-	TRBJ2-1	CASSPFIGSPRSGTYNEQFF	TGTGCCAGCAGCCCCTTTATCGGGAGTCCCCGATCTGGCACCTACAATGAGCAGTTCTTC
TRBV9	once	16	TRBD2	TRBJ2-7	CASSVGAGGRAYEQYF	TGTGCCAGCAGCGTAGGGGCGGGCGGGAGGGCCTACGAGCAGTACTTC
TRBV2	-	13	TRBD1	TRBJ2-1	CASTGRGNNEQFF	TGTGCCAGCACGGGCAGGGGGAACAATGAGCAGTTCTTC
TRBV28	once	13	-	TRBJ1-4	CASSPTRDEKLFF	TGTGCCAGCAGCCCCACCAGGGATGAAAAACTGTTTTTT
TRBV7-3	few	14	-	TRBJ2-1	CASSLLSSSSEQFF	TGTGCCAGCAGCTTATTGTCTAGTAGTAGTGAGCAGTTCTTC
TRBV6-6	-	14	-	TRBJ2-1	CASSYSSTRNEQFF	TGTGCCAGCAGTTACTCGTCAACGCGCAATGAGCAGTTCTTC
TRBV6-1	-	15	-	TRBJ2-7	CASSEDRVVSGRQYF	TGTGCCAGCAGTGAAGACAGGGTCGTGAGTGGTCGGCAGTACTTC
TRBV7-2	-	15	TRBD2	TRBJ2-3	CASSRGLADTDTQYF	TGTGCCAGCAGCCGCGGGCTAGCGGACACAGATACGCAGTATTTT